The present T cell receptor (beta chain) was sequenced within a study of cytomegalovirus exposure and HLA in healthy donors. Germline CDR1 LNHDA, CDR2 SQIVND (reference sequence). With 6 bases clipped from V and 8 bases from J, the junction kept 11 bases outside the gene matches. This CDR3 region has 16 residues. PCR primers comprised 60 Vbeta and 13 Jbeta primers. The method was immunoSEQ multiplex PCR; TCRdb's version includes in-frame clones alone and lacks a portion of them. This sample has approximately 100,000 clones, with 77% found just once. As concerns this clone: Its matching antigen is unknown.

Study outcomes and limitations: Immune exposure data for these donors was limited to CMV serostatus.

This receptor was obtained from a man aged 35-49 years in good health and CMV-seropositive. The chain employs TRBV19 and TRBJ2-1; TRBD1 matches at 12 bases. Sequencing was carried out using PBMCs. CDR3 region: CASSPGRGQGAHEQFF. The CDR3 nucleotides are TGTGCCAGTAGCCCAGGACGGGGACAGGGGGCACATGAGCAGTTCTTC.